Listed below are T cell receptor beta chains from one sample, sequenced in a study of spatial heterogeneity in lung cancer. TCRdb ran MiXCR on the 5' RACE reads and lists one entry per CDR3 protein. The sample carries tens of thousands of distinct CDR3 sequences, approximately 5.3% recorded once. Sequenced here: PBMCs, sampled at surgery. All receptors derive from a male donor with early-stage non-small cell lung cancer. CDR3s include the opening cysteine and the closing phenylalanine or tryptophan.

v_call cdr3_aa
TRBV6-2/TRBV6-3 CASSYLTDWTGGRETQYF
TRBV19 CASMGRQSYNEQFF
TRBV5-1 CASSLNLGTDTQYF
TRBV5-4 CASSLLATRETQYF
TRBV20-1 CSARPAGGPSQYF
TRBV10-3 CAISAGSRPTEAFF
TRBV7-8 CASSHETEIMNTEAFF
TRBV19 CASSRGLAGVRWSSYNEQFF
TRBV10-3 CAIKNRDSYNEQFF
TRBV12-3/TRBV12-4 CASSLGAGNTEAFF
TRBV23-1 CASPEHSYEQYF
TRBV7-2 CASSLGTGTGNTIYF
TRBV10-3 CAIADRKEELFF
TRBV5-1 CASSLGLAGETDTQYF
TRBV30 CAWSRGLVVYEQYF
TRBV9 CASSVGSDGETQYF
TRBV3-1 CASSRLADEQFF
TRBV20-1 CSATTGLAAGWGSYEQYF
TRBV5-1 CASSEGPTGELFF
TRBV6-6 CASSTGGGNSPLHF
TRBV19 CASSRSSAEEEKLFF
TRBV6-2/TRBV6-3 CASEAGSEAFF
TRBV9 CASSVEGASSYNEQFF
TRBV6-6 CASSPRDRVYEQYF
TRBV20-1 CSAEPGLAVYEQYF
TRBV20-1 CSAREETSGRGTQETQYF
TRBV5-1 CASSITSGPYNEQFF
TRBV5-1 CASSLEGGETQYF
TRBV7-2 CASSSTDTQYF
TRBV2 CASTASEDGSSGANVLTF
TRBV5-1 CASSLVETQYF
TRBV10-2 CASRGATSGTDTQYF
TRBV20-1 CSATSGNLNTEAFF
TRBV5-1 CASSQLPGQINTGELFF
TRBV27 CASSFIRTDTQYF
TRBV29-1 CSVRRPEETQYF
TRBV5-1 CASSLEGRGNTEAFF
TRBV5-1 CASRADSSYEQYF
TRBV7-2 CASSPAGLDYEQYF
TRBV6-6 CASSGPGQGAADTQYF
TRBV4-2 CASSPRVADDETQYF
TRBV28 CASSLLHQYEQYF
TRBV2 CAIRGPESSSQYF
TRBV29-1 CSATGNSNQPQHF
TRBV7-2 CASSLVDGASEAFF
TRBV5-1 CASSLALTGKETQYF
TRBV5-1 CASSFDFNQPQHF
TRBV20-1 CSSGRDNEQFF
TRBV12-3/TRBV12-4 CASSLGQVQETQYF
TRBV29-1 CSVVLGDTNQPQHF
TRBV5-1 CASSSPSAGANVLTF
TRBV7-6 CASSLFRTGSYEQYF
TRBV9 CASSRGLSTGELFF
TRBV6-5 CASSYSAGPGYTF
TRBV27 CASSYRGGYGYTF
TRBV7-8 CASSPRTLAGHVSSYNEQFF
TRBV6-1 CASTKDPVAKNIQYF